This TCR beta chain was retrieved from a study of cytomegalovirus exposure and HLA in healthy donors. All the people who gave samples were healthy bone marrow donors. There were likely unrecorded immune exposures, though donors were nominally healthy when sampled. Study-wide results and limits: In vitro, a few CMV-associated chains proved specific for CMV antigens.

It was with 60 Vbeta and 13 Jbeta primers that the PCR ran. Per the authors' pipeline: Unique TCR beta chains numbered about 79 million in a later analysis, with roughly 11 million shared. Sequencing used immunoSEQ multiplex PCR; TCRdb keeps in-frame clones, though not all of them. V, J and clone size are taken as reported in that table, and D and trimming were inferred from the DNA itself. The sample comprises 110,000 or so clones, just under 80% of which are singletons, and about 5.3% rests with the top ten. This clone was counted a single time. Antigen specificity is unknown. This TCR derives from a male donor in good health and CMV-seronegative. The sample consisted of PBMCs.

The CDR3 region has the DNA TGTGCCACCAGCAGAGACAATCAAGAGACCCAGTACTTC. Translation gives CATSRDNQETQYF. The chain combines TRBV15 with TRBJ2-5, with D hard to call. The V and J ends lost 0 bases and 2 bases respectively, with 4 bases between them. Germline CDR1 and CDR2: LNHNV and YYDKDF (reference sequence). CDR3 size: 13 residues.